This T cell receptor (beta chain) was identified in a study of T cell changes during pregnancy in multiple sclerosis. Trimming pared 5 bases from V and 4 bases from J, leaving 18 bases between. Germline CDR1 and CDR2: MDHEN and SYDVKM. CDR3 length: 16 amino acids. Produced via immunoSEQ multiplex PCR; TCRdb's table is partial and in-frame only. This table holds tens of thousands of clones, nearly 95% found once. The input for sequencing was peripheral blood, taken after pregnancy. The chain links TRBV28 to TRBJ2-1, with TRBD1 as a possible D gene (5 bases). This clonotype originated in a female donor in good health, enrolled as a control in a pregnancy study. The CDR3 sequence is CASSQKGRMSYNEQFF. The CDR3 nucleotides are TGTGCCAGCAGTCAAAAGGGGCGGATGAGTTACAATGAGCAGTTCTTC.